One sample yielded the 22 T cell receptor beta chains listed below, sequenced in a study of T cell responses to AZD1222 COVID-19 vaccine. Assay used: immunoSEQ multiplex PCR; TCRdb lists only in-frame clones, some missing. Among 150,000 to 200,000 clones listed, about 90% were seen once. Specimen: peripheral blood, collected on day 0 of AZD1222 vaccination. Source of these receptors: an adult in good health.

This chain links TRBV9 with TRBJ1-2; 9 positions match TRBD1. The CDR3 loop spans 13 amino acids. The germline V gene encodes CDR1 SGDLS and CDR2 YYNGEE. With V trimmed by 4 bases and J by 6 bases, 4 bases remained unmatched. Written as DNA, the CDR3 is TGTGCCAGCAGCCTCAGACAGGGGGATGGCTACACCTTC. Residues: CASSLRQGDGYTF. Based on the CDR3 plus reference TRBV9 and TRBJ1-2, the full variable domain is DSGVTQTPKHLITATGQRVTLRCSPRSGDLSVYWYQQSLDQGLQFLIQYYNGEERAKGNILERFSAQQFPDLHSELNLSSLELGDSALYFCASSLRQGDGYTFGSGTRLTVV.

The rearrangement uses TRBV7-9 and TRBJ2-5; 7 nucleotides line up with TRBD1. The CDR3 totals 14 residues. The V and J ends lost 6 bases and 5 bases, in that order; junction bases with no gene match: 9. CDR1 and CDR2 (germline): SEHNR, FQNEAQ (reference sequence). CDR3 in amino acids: CASRGDSGLETQYF. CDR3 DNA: TGTGCCAGCAGGGGGGACAGTGGGCTGGAGACCCAGTACTTC.

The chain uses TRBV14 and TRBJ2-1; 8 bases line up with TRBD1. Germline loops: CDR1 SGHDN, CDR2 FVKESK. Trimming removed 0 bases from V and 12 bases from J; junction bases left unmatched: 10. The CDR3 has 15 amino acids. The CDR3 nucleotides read TGTGCCAGCAGCCAAGATCTAGCAGGGGGCGGAAGGCAGTTCTTC. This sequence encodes CASSQDLAGGGRQFF.

The CDR3 sequence: CAIRGTGGLDEQYF. CDR3 DNA: TGTGCCATCAGGGGGACAGGGGGCCTGGACGAGCAGTACTTC. The chain is built from TRBV10-3 and TRBJ2-7; the match to TRBD1 covers 12 bases. J gave up 5 bases and V 6 bases, and 5 bases lay outside the gene matches. This CDR3 has 14 residues. Germline CDR1 and CDR2: ENHRY and SYGVKD.

The CDR3 spells CASSLNSGMYTEAFF. The CDR3 DNA sequence: TGTGCCAGCAGCTTAAATTCAGGGATGTACACTGAAGCTTTCTTT. The gene calls are TRBV11-3 and TRBJ1-1, with D perhaps matching TRBD1 (5 bases). The germline V gene has CDR1 SGHNT and CDR2 YENEEA. The germline V and J ends were trimmed by 2 bases and 3 bases, with 13 bases remaining between them. The CDR3 sequence is 15 residues long.

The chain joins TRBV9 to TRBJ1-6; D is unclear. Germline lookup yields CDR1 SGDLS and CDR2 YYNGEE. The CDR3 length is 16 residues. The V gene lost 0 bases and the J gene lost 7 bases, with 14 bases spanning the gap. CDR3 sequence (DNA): TGTGCCAGCAGCGTAGGAGGGTCTCGAGGGAATTCACCCCTCCACTTT. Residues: CASSVGGSRGNSPLHF.

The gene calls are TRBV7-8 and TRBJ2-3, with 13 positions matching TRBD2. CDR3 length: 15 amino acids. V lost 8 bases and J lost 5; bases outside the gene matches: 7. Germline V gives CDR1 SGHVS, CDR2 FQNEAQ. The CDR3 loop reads CASSTSGGAGDTQYF. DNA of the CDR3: TGTGCCAGCTCTACTAGCGGGGGGGCGGGAGATACGCAGTATTTT.

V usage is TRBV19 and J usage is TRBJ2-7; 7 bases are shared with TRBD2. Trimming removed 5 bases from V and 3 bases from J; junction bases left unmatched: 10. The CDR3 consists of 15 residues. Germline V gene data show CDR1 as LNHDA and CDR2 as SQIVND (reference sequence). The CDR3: CASSLDWGGIYEQYF. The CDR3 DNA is TGTGCCAGTAGTCTTGATTGGGGGGGAATCTACGAGCAGTACTTC.

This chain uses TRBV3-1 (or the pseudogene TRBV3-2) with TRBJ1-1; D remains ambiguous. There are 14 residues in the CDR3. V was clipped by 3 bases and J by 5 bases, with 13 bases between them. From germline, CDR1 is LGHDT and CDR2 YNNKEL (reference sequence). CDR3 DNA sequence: TGTGCCAGCAGCCACACGGCCCGGGTGACTGAAGCTTTCTTT. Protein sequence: CASSHTARVTEAFF.

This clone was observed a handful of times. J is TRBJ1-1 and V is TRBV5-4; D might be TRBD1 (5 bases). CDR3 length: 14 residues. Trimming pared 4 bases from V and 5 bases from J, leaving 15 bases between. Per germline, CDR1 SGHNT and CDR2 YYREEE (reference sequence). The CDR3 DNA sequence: TGTGCCAGCAGCGTAAGGGGTGTGGGGACTGAAGCTTTCTTT. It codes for CASSVRGVGTEAFF.

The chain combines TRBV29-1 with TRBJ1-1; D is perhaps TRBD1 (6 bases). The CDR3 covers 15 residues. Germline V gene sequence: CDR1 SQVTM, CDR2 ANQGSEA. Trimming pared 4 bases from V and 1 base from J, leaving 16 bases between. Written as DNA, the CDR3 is TGCAGCGTTGGGGTAAGGGCACAGGGGAACACTGAAGCTTTCTTT. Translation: CSVGVRAQGNTEAFF.

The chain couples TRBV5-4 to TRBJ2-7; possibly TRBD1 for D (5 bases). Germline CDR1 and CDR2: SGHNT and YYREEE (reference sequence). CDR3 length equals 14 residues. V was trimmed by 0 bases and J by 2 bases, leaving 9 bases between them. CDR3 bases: TGTGCCAGCAGCTTGGACAGGTCCCCCTACGAGCAGTACTTC. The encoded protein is CASSLDRSPYEQYF.

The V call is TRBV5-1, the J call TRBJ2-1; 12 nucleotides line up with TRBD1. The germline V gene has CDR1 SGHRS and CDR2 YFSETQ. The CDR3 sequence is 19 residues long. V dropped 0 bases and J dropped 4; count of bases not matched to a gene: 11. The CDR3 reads CASSLAGTGGPPLYNEQFF. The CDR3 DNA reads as TGCGCCAGCAGCTTGGCTGGGACAGGGGGCCCCCCCCTGTACAATGAGCAGTTCTTC.

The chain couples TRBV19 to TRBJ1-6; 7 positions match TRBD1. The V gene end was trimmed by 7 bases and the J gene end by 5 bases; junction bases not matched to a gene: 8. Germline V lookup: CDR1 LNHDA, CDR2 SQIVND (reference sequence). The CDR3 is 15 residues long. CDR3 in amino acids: CASTRQGEDNSPLHF. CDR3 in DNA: TGTGCCAGTACCCGACAGGGTGAGGATAATTCACCCCTCCACTTT.

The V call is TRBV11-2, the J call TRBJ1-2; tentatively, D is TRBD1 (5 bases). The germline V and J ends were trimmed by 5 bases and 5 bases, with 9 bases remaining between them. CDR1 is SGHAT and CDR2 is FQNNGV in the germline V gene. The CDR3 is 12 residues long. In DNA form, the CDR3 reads TGTGCCAGCAGCCCTGAGGGGTATGGCTACACCTTC. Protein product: CASSPEGYGYTF.

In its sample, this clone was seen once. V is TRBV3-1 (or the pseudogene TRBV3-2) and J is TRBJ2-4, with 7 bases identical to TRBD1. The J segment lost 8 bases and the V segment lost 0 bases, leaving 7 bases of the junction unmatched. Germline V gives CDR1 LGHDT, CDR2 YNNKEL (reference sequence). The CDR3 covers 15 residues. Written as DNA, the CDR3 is TGTGCCAGCAGCCAAGAGGCGACAGGGCGGGACATTCAGTACTTC. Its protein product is CASSQEATGRDIQYF.

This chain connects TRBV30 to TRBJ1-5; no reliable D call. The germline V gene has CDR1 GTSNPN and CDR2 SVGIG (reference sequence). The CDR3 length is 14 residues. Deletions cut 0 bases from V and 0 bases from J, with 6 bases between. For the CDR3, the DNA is TGTGCCTGGAGTGTGGGTTATAGCAATCAGCCCCAGCATTTT. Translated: CAWSVGYSNQPQHF.

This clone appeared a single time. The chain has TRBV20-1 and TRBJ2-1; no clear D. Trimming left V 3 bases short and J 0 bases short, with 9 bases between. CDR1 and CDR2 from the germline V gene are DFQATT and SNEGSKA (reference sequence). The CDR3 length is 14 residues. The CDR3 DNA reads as TGCAGTGCTAGTGAGGTTAGCTCCTACAATGAGCAGTTCTTC. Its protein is CSASEVSSYNEQFF.

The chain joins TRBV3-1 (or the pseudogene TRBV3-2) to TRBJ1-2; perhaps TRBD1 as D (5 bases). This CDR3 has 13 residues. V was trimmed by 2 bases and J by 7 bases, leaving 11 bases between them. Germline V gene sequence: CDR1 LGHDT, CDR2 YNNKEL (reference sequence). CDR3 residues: CASSQQGGGGYTF. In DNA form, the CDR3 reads TGTGCCAGCAGCCAACAGGGAGGTGGTGGCTACACCTTC.

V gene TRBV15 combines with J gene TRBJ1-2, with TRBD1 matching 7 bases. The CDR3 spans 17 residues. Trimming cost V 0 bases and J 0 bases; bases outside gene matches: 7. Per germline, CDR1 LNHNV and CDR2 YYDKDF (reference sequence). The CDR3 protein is CATSRDNRGYSNYGYTF. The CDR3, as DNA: TGTGCCACCAGCAGAGATAACAGGGGTTATTCTAACTATGGCTACACCTTC.

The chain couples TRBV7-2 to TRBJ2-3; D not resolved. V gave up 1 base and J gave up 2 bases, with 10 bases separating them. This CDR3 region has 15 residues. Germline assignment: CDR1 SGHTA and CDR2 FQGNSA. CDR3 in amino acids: CASSLVAQFTDTQYF. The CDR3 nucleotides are TGTGCCAGCAGCTTAGTGGCGCAATTCACAGATACGCAGTATTTT.

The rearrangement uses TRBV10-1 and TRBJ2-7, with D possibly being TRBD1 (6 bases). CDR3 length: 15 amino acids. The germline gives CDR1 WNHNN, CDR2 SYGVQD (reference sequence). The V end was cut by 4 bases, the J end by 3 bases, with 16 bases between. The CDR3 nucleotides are TGCGCCAGCAGTGGGGGGACATCTGGCCTCTACGAGCAGTACTTC. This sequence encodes CASSGGTSGLYEQYF.